This T cell receptor (beta chain) was observed in a study of CD4 T cells in relation to SARS-CoV-2 and coronaviruses. The overall study: Controls used an HIV-1 Nef peptide pool or no peptide.

CD4+ T cells from unexposed donors were obtained before the COVID-19 pandemic (2011-2018). After more than eight days of culture, CD4+ T cells were isolated. Testing used SARS-CoV-2 S/N and four cold-coronavirus spikes on unexposed-donor CD4+ T cells, cells permitting. Each well had about 2.2 million PBMCs in around 5% human AB serum with IL-2. The V segment lost 6 bases and the J segment 9 bases; nucleotides outside the gene matches: 8. The CDR3 runs 16 residues. CDR1 is ENHRY, CDR2 SYGVKD, per germline. About this clone: As yet, its antigen is unknown.

TCRdb keeps only in-frame clones here, not all; method: immunoSEQ multiplex PCR. In the table there are more than 20,000 clones, under 80% of which are singletons. This TCR was sampled from a human donor in good health. The genes are TRBV10-3 and TRBJ2-1; the match to TRBD2 covers 16 bases. Input material: CD4+ T cells from PBMCs, cultured in vitro. The CDR3 here is CAIRGPGLAGGGEQFF. Written as DNA, the CDR3 is TGTGCCATCAGGGGTCCGGGACTAGCGGGAGGGGGTGAGCAGTTCTTC.